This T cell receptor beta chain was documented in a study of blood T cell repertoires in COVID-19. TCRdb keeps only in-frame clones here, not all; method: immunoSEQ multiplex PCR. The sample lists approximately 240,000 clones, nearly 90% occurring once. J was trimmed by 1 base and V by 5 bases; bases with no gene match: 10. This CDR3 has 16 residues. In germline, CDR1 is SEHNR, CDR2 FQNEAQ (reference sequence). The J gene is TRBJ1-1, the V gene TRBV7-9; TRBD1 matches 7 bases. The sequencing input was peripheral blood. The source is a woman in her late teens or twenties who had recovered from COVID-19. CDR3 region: CASSPQTGLGNTEAFF. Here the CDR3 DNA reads TGTGCCAGCAGCCCCCAGACAGGGTTGGGGAACACTGAAGCTTTCTTT.